These 14 T cell receptor beta chains share one sample of origin, sequenced in a study of CD8 T cells in ankylosing spondylitis. TCRdb fed the 5' RACE reads into MiXCR, producing one record per CDR3 protein. The sample shows approximately 190,000 distinct CDR3 sequences, 10% to 15% of them seen only once. The sample comprised blood, either unsorted or a sorted T cell fraction (not recorded which). The receptor set was obtained from a female donor with ankylosing spondylitis or in good health (not recorded which).

This clonotype was seen at least ten times. J is TRBJ1-2 and V is TRBV29-1, with D uncertain. V lost 7 bases, J lost 6 bases, and 12 bases lay in between. The CDR3 length is 11 residues. CDR1 and CDR2 from the germline V gene are SQVTM and ANQGSEA. The CDR3 DNA sequence: TGCAGCGGGGCGGAGGCTCATGGCTACACCTTC. It translates to CSGAEAHGYTF. The whole variable domain, filled in from reference TRBV29-1 and TRBJ1-2, reads SAVISQKPSRDICQRGTSLTIQCQVDSQVTMMFWYRQQPGQSLTLIATANQGSEATYESGFVIDKFPISRPNLTFSTLTVSNMSPEDSSIYLCSGAEAHGYTFGSGTRLTVV.

This clonotype was seen ten or more times. The chain recombines TRBV27 with TRBJ2-1; a possible D gene is TRBD2 (6 bases). Germline V gene sequence: CDR1 MNHEY, CDR2 SMNVEV (reference sequence). The CDR3 is 16 residues long. Trimming left V 5 bases short and J 4 bases short, with 18 bases between. The CDR3 here is CASSPFRGIQYNEQFF. The CDR3 nucleotides read TGTGCCAGCAGTCCCTTTCGGGGGATCCAATACAATGAGCAGTTCTTC.

In this sample, this clonotype turned up a few times. This sequence joins TRBV20-1 and TRBJ2-1; 7 positions match TRBD2. CDR1 is DFQATT and CDR2 is SNEGSKA in the germline V gene (reference sequence). The V gene end was trimmed by 7 bases and the J gene end by 6 bases; junction bases not matched to a gene: 6. CDR3 length: 12 residues. CDR3 region: CSVSGGGNEQFF. The CDR3 nucleotides read TGCAGTGTCTCGGGCGGGGGCAATGAGCAGTTCTTC.

This clonotype has more than one count but fewer than ten. The J gene is TRBJ1-5, the V gene TRBV20-1, with 9 bases that match TRBD1. The germline V gene has CDR1 DFQATT and CDR2 SNEGSKA (reference sequence). CDR3 length: 15 amino acids. As DNA, the CDR3 is TGCCATAAAAGGAGGGGACAGGGCGTCAATCAGCCCCAGCATTTT. Protein sequence: CHKRRGQGVNQPQHF.

This clonotype was observed a handful of times. This rearrangement joins TRBV28 to TRBJ2-7, with 11 bases fitting TRBD2. The CDR3 extends over 15 amino acids. J lost 4 bases, V lost 4 bases, and 6 bases had no gene match. Germline V gene lookup returns CDR1 MDHEN and CDR2 SYDVKM. As DNA, the CDR3 is TGTGCCAGCAGTTCTCCTAGCGGGAGGACATACGAGCAGTACTTC. This codes for CASSSPSGRTYEQYF.

This clonotype was seen at least ten times. The CDR3 nucleotides read TGTGCCAGCATGGGCCGGTTAGGGGGACAGTTCGAGCAGTACTTC. Translating it yields CASMGRLGGQFEQYF. The rearrangement joins TRBV2 to TRBJ2-7; 7 bases are a match to TRBD1. Germline V CDR1 and CDR2: SNHLY, FYNNEI. The CDR3 loop spans 15 amino acids. Losses at the gene ends were 7 bases for V and 6 bases for J; bases not matched to a gene: 15. The full variable domain, in which reference TRBV2 and TRBJ2-7 provide the parts outside the CDR3, is EPEVTQTPSHQVTQMGQEVILRCVPISNHLYFYWYRQILGQKVEFLVSFYNNEISEKSEIFDDQFSVERPDGSNFTLKIRSTKLEDSAMYFCASMGRLGGQFEQYFGPGTRLTVT.

In its sample, this clonotype was seen many times. The gene calls are TRBV30 and TRBJ2-2; 9 positions match TRBD2. This CDR3 region has 17 residues. The germline V gene has CDR1 GTSNPN and CDR2 SVGIG (reference sequence). After removal of 4 bases from V and 2 bases from J, the junction contained 11 bases not matched to a gene. For the CDR3, the DNA is TGTGCCTGGACTCGAGCCCGGACTAGCGATAACACCGGGGAGCTGTTTTTT. Amino acid sequence: CAWTRARTSDNTGELFF.

This clonotype was seen ten or more times. The rearrangement joins TRBV5-7 to TRBJ1-4, with a weak D call TRBD1 (5 bases). TRBV5-7 carries the ORF label, with uncertain function. V was pared by 4 bases and J by 0 bases, with 16 bases between. The CDR3 contains 17 residues. The CDR3 is CASSADSDITTNEKLFF. The CDR3 DNA follows: TGTGCCAGCAGCGCCGACAGCGACATAACAACTAATGAAAAACTGTTTTTT.

The table lists this clonotype with a few counts. The chain has TRBV14 and TRBJ1-1, with 7 positions matching TRBD1. With 4 bases clipped from V and 5 bases from J, the junction kept 7 bases outside the gene matches. The CDR3 runs 14 residues. The germline CDR1 and CDR2 sequences are SGHDN and FVKESK. CDR3: CASSRNRGGTEAFF. CDR3 DNA: TGTGCCAGCAGCCGCAACAGGGGAGGGACTGAAGCTTTCTTT.

Remarks on this clonotype: The junction shows a germline mismatch at one end, possibly a read error. The J gene is TRBJ2-3, the V gene TRBV7-9, with D possibly TRBD2 on 6 matching bases. The CDR3 is 17 amino acids. The germline V gene has CDR1 SEHNR and CDR2 FQNEAQ (reference sequence). The CDR3 region has the DNA TGTGCCAGCAGCCCGGGGGTTGGTAGGTCTCAATCAGATGCGCAGTATTTT. Its protein product is CASSPGVGRSQSDAQYF.

This clonotype showed up many times. The genes are TRBV27 and TRBJ2-3; D is unclear. Germline values: CDR1 MNHEY, CDR2 SMNVEV (reference sequence). This CDR3 has 12 residues. V was shortened by 3 bases and J by 4 bases, with 5 bases between the two germline ends. The CDR3 protein is CASSFGPDTQYF. The DNA of the CDR3 is TGTGCCAGCAGTTTCGGACCAGATACGCAGTATTTT.

In its sample, this clonotype was seen many times. The rearrangement links TRBV20-1 to TRBJ1-2; no firm D call. In germline, CDR1 is DFQATT, CDR2 SNEGSKA (reference sequence). Between the trimmed V and J ends, which lost 7 bases and 2 bases, there was a span of 11 bases. CDR3 length: 12 residues. CDR3 in amino acids: CSVWTENYGYTF. The CDR3 nucleotides are TGCAGTGTTTGGACGGAGAACTATGGCTACACCTTC.

This clonotype occurred many times. The V call is TRBV12-3 or TRBV12-4, the J call TRBJ1-5; TRBD1 matches 11 bases. After removal of 4 bases from V and 0 bases from J, the junction contained 5 bases not matched to a gene. This CDR3 spans 17 amino acids. The CDR3 bases are TGTGCCAGCAGTTCCGGGACAGGGGGGGATAGCAATCAGCCCCAGCATTTT. Protein sequence: CASSSGTGGDSNQPQHF.

This clonotype showed up many times. The V call is TRBV29-1, the J call TRBJ2-4, with TRBD1 as a possible D gene (5 bases). Per germline, CDR1 SQVTM and CDR2 ANQGSEA. The V and J ends lost 4 bases and 1 base respectively, with 14 bases between them. The CDR3 has 15 amino acids. This CDR3 is CSVGGQGKAKNIQYF. DNA for the CDR3: TGCAGCGTTGGTGGGCAGGGAAAGGCCAAAAACATTCAGTACTTC.